The 22 T cell receptor beta chains in this list originate from one sample, sequenced in a study of T cells after yellow fever vaccination. One entry per CDR3 protein, called by TCRdb with MiXCR from the 5' RACE reads. This sample yields some 390,000 distinct CDR3 sequences, of which about 6% are seen a single time; 14% to 15% belongs to the top ten. The source was PBMCs, collected 5 days after the yellow fever booster vaccination. The receptor source for this set is a man under 40 who received the YFV17D yellow fever vaccine.

In its sample, this clonotype was seen many times. The chain has TRBV29-1 and TRBJ2-1; tentatively, D is TRBD1 (6 bases). Trimming shortened V by 4 bases and J by 4 bases, and 8 bases separated the two germline ends. The length of the CDR3 is 12 residues. Germline V gene sequence: CDR1 SQVTM, CDR2 ANQGSEA. This CDR3 is CSVGTVYNEQFF. The CDR3 region has the DNA TGCAGCGTTGGGACAGTATACAATGAGCAGTTCTTC.

This clonotype was recorded at least ten times. The chain has TRBV5-1 and TRBJ1-4, with unresolved D. This CDR3 is 14 amino acids long. The V gene's germline CDR1 is SGHRS and CDR2 YFSETQ. The ends were cut back, 4 bases at V and 5 bases at J, with 12 bases in the middle. The CDR3 reads CASSEDGRNEKLFF. The CDR3 DNA follows: TGCGCCAGCAGCGAGGATGGGCGGAATGAAAAACTGTTTTTT.

The chain is built from TRBV3-1 and TRBJ2-1; no clear D gene. Germline-derived CDR1 and CDR2 are LGHDT and YNNKEL (reference sequence). The CDR3 runs to 14 residues. The germline V and J ends were trimmed by 4 bases and 7 bases, with 14 bases remaining between them. The CDR3 spells CASSPRTGVNEQFF. The CDR3 DNA reads TGTGCCAGCAGCCCCCGGACCGGAGTGAATGAGCAGTTCTTC.

This chain connects TRBV4-3 to TRBJ2-5; 7 bases agree with TRBD2. Trimming removed 0 bases from V and 7 bases from J; junction bases left unmatched: 11. Germline CDR1 LGHNA, CDR2 YSLEER. CDR3 length equals 16 residues. The CDR3 DNA reads as TGCGCCAGCAGCCAAGATTGGGCTAGCGGTAGACGGACCCAGTACTTC. Protein product: CASSQDWASGRRTQYF.

This clonotype was seen at least ten times. The gene calls are TRBV20-1 and TRBJ2-3, with 7 bases aligning to TRBD2. This CDR3 has 14 amino acids. Germline assignment: CDR1 DFQATT and CDR2 SNEGSKA (reference sequence). V gave up 5 bases and J gave up 6 bases; unmatched junction bases: 11. CDR3 nucleotide sequence: TGCAGTGCTTCCCGGGGGGACCGAGGGGATACGCAGTATTTT. It is translated as CSASRGDRGDTQYF.

There are many counts of this clonotype. The chain joins TRBV29-1 to TRBJ2-7; possible D gene TRBD1, 5 bases. V was clipped by 5 bases and J by 7 bases, with 18 bases between them. The CDR3 runs 13 residues. Germline V lookup: CDR1 SQVTM, CDR2 ANQGSEA. The CDR3 sequence: CSVFGQGVEEQYF. The CDR3 nucleotides are TGCAGCGTTTTCGGCCAGGGTGTGGAAGAGCAGTACTTC.

Comments on this clonotype: A read error is likely, as this CDR3 ends without the conserved phenylalanine or tryptophan. No DNA is shown, since the ends of the CDR3 on it are uncertain; the CDR3 is the one TCRdb lists. The chain is built from TRBV5-5 and TRBJ1-1. The CDR3 has 8 residues if both end residues are counted. Germline CDR1 is SGHKS and CDR2 is YYEKEE (reference sequence). The CDR3: CASSSASY.

Only a few counts were recorded for this clonotype. This chain joins TRBV7-8 and TRBJ2-7; D is possibly TRBD1 (5 bases). The CDR3 loop spans 15 amino acids. The germline gives CDR1 SGHVS, CDR2 FQNEAQ. Trimming cost V 1 base and J 1 base, with 11 bases left between them. The CDR3 region has the DNA TGTGCCAGCAGCTTAGTTATCACAGGATCCTACGAGCAGTACTTC. It yields the protein CASSLVITGSYEQYF.

This clonotype was detected ten times or more. The chain recombines TRBV27 with TRBJ2-7, with D perhaps given as TRBD1 or TRBD2 (5 bases each). The CDR3 runs to 15 residues. Germline CDR1 MNHEY, CDR2 SMNVEV (reference sequence). Trimming pared 5 bases from V and 5 bases from J, leaving 19 bases between. As DNA, the CDR3 is TGTGCCAGCAGTGCCCGGGGCTCCCGGTCCCACGAGCAGTACTTC. The encoded protein is CASSARGSRSHEQYF.

The sample holds many counts of this clonotype. The V call is TRBV27, the J call TRBJ2-1, with D perhaps assigned TRBD1 or TRBD2 (5 bases each). V was clipped by 4 bases and J by 12 bases, with 22 bases between them. There are 15 residues in the CDR3. Germline CDR1 is MNHEY and CDR2 is SMNVEV (reference sequence). The CDR3 DNA follows: TGTGCCAGCAGTTACGAGACAGCCTTAAGCGGTGGGCAGTTCTTC. It translates to CASSYETALSGGQFF.

This clonotype was observed at least ten times. The genes are TRBV29-1 and TRBJ1-2; TRBD1 is a possible D gene (5 bases). Trimming removed 0 bases at V and 7 bases at J, with 15 bases between. The CDR3 has 14 residues. Germline V gene data show CDR1 as SQVTM and CDR2 as ANQGSEA. The CDR3 DNA reads TGCAGCGTTGAAGATAGGGGCTGGAGGAGTGGCTACACCTTC. Amino acid sequence: CSVEDRGWRSGYTF.

This clonotype was seen a handful of times. This chain uses TRBV7-2 with TRBJ2-1; 7 bases map to TRBD1. CDR1 is SGHTA, CDR2 FQGNSA, per germline. The CDR3 loop spans 14 amino acids. V lost 3 bases, J lost 8 bases, and 7 bases stayed unmatched. CDR3 in amino acids: CASSLVQGGYEQFF. The CDR3 DNA is TGTGCCAGCAGCTTGGTACAAGGGGGCTATGAGCAGTTCTTC.

This clonotype was found many times. The rearrangement joins TRBV19 to TRBJ1-4, with TRBD1 matching 8 bases. CDR3 length equals 13 residues. Germline V lookup: CDR1 LNHDA, CDR2 SQIVND (reference sequence). The V and J ends lost 7 bases and 6 bases, in that order; junction bases with no gene match: 4. The CDR3 DNA sequence: TGTGCCAGTAAGGACAGGGAGTATGAAAAACTGTTTTTT. Its translation: CASKDREYEKLFF. The variable domain in full, with the rest retrieved from reference TRBV19 and TRBJ1-4, is DGGITQSPKYLFRKEGQNVTLSCEQNLNHDAMYWYRQDPGQGLRLIYYSQIVNDFQKGDIAEGYSVSREKKESFPLTVTSAQKNPTAFYLCASKDREYEKLFFGSGTQLSVL.

This clonotype has more than one count but fewer than ten. The CDR3 sequence is CASSQSVGLAGGGETQYF. CDR3 nucleotides: TGCGCCAGCAGTCAATCGGTCGGACTAGCGGGAGGTGGAGAGACCCAGTACTTC. This sequence joins TRBV23-1 and TRBJ2-5; the match to TRBD2 covers 14 bases. TRBV23-1 is filed as an ORF, its function uncertain. The trim removed 0 bases at V and 4 bases at J, leaving 7 bases unmatched. The CDR3 totals 18 residues.

This clonotype was seen more than once but under ten times. The gene calls are TRBV4-3 and TRBJ2-2, with a possible D match to TRBD2 (6 bases). Germline CDR1 is LGHNA and CDR2 is YSLEER. This CDR3 contains 14 residues. The V and J ends lost 3 bases and 5 bases respectively, with 10 bases between them. The CDR3: CASSQGGGTGELFF. The DNA for the CDR3 is TGCGCCAGCAGCCAGGGAGGAGGTACCGGGGAGCTGTTTTTT.

The V and J genes are TRBV20-1 and TRBJ2-5; 7 positions agree with TRBD1. This CDR3 region has 13 residues. Germline CDR1 is DFQATT and CDR2 is SNEGSKA (reference sequence). With V trimmed by 5 bases and J by 7 bases, 10 bases remained unmatched. CDR3 DNA sequence: TGCAGTGCTGGATACGGGACAGTAGGGACCCAGTACTTC. Encoded protein: CSAGYGTVGTQYF.

On this clonotype: A much larger clone is a single base away; this may be a read error. The gene calls are TRBV5-6 and TRBJ2-7, with 9 positions matching TRBD2. CDR1 and CDR2 (germline): SGHDT, YYEEEE. This CDR3 is built from 17 residues. The DNA of the CDR3 is TGTGCCCGCAGCTGGCGTGTCGCTAGCGGGATGAAGTACGAGCAGTACTTC. This translates into CARSWRVASGMKYEQYF.

This clonotype was seen many times. V and J are TRBV5-1 and TRBJ2-2, with TRBD2 matching 15 bases. The germline V gene encodes CDR1 SGHRS and CDR2 YFSETQ. Germline trimming cut 4 bases from V and 4 bases from J; bases unmatched to any gene: 5. CDR3 length: 17 residues. CDR3 in DNA: TGCGCCAGCAGCCTTGGACTAGCGGGAGGGCTCACCGGGGAGCTGTTTTTT. Amino acids: CASSLGLAGGLTGELFF. The full variable domain, completed using reference TRBV5-1 and TRBJ2-2, is KAGVTQTPRYLIKTRGQQVTLSCSPISGHRSVSWYQQTPGQGLQFLFEYFSETQRNKGNFPGRFSGRQFSNSRSEMNVSTLELGDSALYLCASSLGLAGGLTGELFFGEGSRLTVL.

This chain joins TRBV6-5 and TRBJ1-4; 11 bases align to TRBD1. Germline lookup yields CDR1 MNHEY and CDR2 SVGAGI. The CDR3 spans 17 residues. V dropped 0 bases and J dropped 4; count of bases not matched to a gene: 4. Here the CDR3 reads CASSYSGQGALNEKLFF. The CDR3 bases are TGTGCCAGCAGTTACTCAGGACAGGGGGCCCTTAATGAAAAACTGTTTTTT.

This chain uses TRBV7-2 with TRBJ2-3; 8 bases match TRBD2. This CDR3 is 16 amino acids long. In germline, CDR1 is SGHTA, CDR2 FQGNSA. Germline trimming cut 0 bases from V and 3 bases from J; bases unmatched to any gene: 5. The CDR3, as DNA: TGTGCCAGCAGCTTAGCCGGGACTAGGGTTACAGATACGCAGTATTTT. This sequence encodes CASSLAGTRVTDTQYF.

This clonotype has a count of ten or more. The genes are TRBV12-3 or TRBV12-4 and TRBJ2-1; 8 nucleotides align to TRBD2. CDR3 length equals 16 residues. With 1 base clipped from V and 6 bases from J, the junction kept 8 bases outside the gene matches. In DNA form, the CDR3 reads TGTGCCAGCAGTTTAGAGCGGGGACTAGGAGCCAATGAGCAGTTCTTC. It is translated as CASSLERGLGANEQFF.

This clonotype has a handful of counts. The chain recombines TRBV5-1 with TRBJ2-3; TRBD2 matches 12 bases. Trimming removed 4 bases from V and 2 bases from J; junction bases left unmatched: 5. The length of the CDR3 is 16 residues. CDR1 is SGHRS, CDR2 YFSETQ, per germline. CDR3 DNA: TGCGCCAGCAGCCAGACTAGCGGGAGTATCACAGATACGCAGTATTTT. As protein: CASSQTSGSITDTQYF.